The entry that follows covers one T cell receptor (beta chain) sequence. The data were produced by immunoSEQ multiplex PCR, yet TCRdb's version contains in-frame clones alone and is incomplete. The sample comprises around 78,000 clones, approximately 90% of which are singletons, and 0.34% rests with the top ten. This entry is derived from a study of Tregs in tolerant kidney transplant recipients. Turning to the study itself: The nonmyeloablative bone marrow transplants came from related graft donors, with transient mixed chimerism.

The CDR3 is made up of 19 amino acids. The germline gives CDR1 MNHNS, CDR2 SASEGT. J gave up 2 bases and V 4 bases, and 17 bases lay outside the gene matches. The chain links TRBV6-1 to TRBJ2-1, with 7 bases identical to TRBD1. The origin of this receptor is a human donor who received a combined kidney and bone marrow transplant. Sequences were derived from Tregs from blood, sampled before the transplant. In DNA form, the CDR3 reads TGTGCCAGCAGTGGACGCCCGACAGGGCACTCTATAACCTACAATGAGCAGTTCTTC. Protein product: CASSGRPTGHSITYNEQFF.